This T cell receptor (beta chain) was found in a study of T-cell memory formation after mild COVID-19. The CDR3 contains 16 residues. CDR1 and CDR2 from the germline V gene are SGDLS and YYNGEE. The V and J ends lost 3 bases and 0 bases respectively, with 15 bases between them. TCRdb re-analysed the 5' RACE reads in MiXCR, keeping a single row per CDR3 protein. The sample contains 400,000 to 550,000 distinct CDR3 sequences, roughly 25% of which appear only once. The specimen sequenced was PBMCs or a T cell subset sorted from them (not recorded which). V is TRBV9 and J is TRBJ1-1; D is unclear. The source of this sequence is an adult woman who had mild COVID-19 (a few samples of this study predate the infection). Cell type and time point are not known. CDR3 protein: CASSAARGRMNTEAFF. CDR3 in DNA: TGTGCCAGCAGCGCCGCGCGAGGGCGGATGAACACTGAAGCTTTCTTT.